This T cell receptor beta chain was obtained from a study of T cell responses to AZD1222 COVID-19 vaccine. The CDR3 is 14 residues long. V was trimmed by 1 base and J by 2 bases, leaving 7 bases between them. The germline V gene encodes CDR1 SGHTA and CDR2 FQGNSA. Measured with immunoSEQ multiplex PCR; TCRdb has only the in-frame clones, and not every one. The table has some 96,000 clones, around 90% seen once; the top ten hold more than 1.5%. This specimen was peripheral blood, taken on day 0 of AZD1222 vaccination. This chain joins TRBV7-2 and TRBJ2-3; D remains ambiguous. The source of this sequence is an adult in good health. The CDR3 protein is CASSLDRFTDTQYF. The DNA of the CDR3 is TGTGCCAGCAGCTTAGACAGATTCACAGATACGCAGTATTTT.